Presented here are 29 T cell receptor beta chains from one specimen sequenced in a study of cytomegalovirus exposure and HLA in healthy donors. 13 Jbeta primers and 60 Vbeta primers were used for the PCR. Sequenced by immunoSEQ multiplex PCR; TCRdb stores in-frame clones only, minus some. The table for this sample gives about 110,000 clones. Input material: PBMCs. The receptors originated from a man younger than 40 in good health and CMV-seronegative.

The genes are TRBV6-6 and TRBJ2-5; possibly TRBD2 for D (6 bases). This CDR3 contains 15 residues. Between the trimmed V and J ends, which lost 0 bases and 2 bases, there was a span of 10 bases. In germline, CDR1 is MNHNY, CDR2 SVGAGI (reference sequence). The DNA for the CDR3 is TGTGCCAGCAGTTACTCGATGGCGGGGCAAGAGACCCAGTACTTC. Its translation: CASSYSMAGQETQYF.

V and J are TRBV10-3 and TRBJ2-7, with TRBD2 matching over 8 bases. The germline V gene has CDR1 ENHRY and CDR2 SYGVKD. V lost 6 bases and J lost 5; bases outside the gene matches: 9. This CDR3 is built from 14 residues. This chain's CDR3 is CAIRISGVKDEQYF. CDR3 DNA sequence: TGTGCCATCAGAATTAGCGGGGTGAAAGACGAGCAGTACTTC.

This chain uses TRBV28 with TRBJ1-2, with D perhaps TRBD1 (5 bases). Trimming removed 5 bases from V and 8 bases from J, with 15 bases in between. The CDR3 is 13 amino acids. CDR1 is MDHEN, CDR2 SYDVKM, per germline. CDR3 residues: CASSQGGFGGYTF. CDR3 DNA sequence: TGTGCCAGCAGTCAGGGTGGGTTCGGCGGCTACACCTTC.

This rearrangement joins TRBV7-9 to TRBJ2-3; 10 bases agree with TRBD2. V lost 8 bases, J lost 9 bases, and 17 bases stayed unmatched. CDR1 is SEHNR, CDR2 FQNEAQ, per germline (reference sequence). This CDR3 contains 16 residues. CDR3 sequence (DNA): TGTGCCAGCTCCCACGAGAGCGGGGGGGTTACGAAGACGCAGTATTTT. It yields the protein CASSHESGGVTKTQYF. Complete variable domain (other parts from reference TRBV7-9 and TRBJ2-3): DTGVSQNPRHKITKRGQNVTFRCDPISEHNRLYWYRQTLGQGPEFLTYFQNEAQLEKSRLLSDRFSAERPKGSFSTLEIQRTEQGDSAMYLCASSHESGGVTKTQYFGPGTRLTVL.

Here the CDR3 DNA reads TGTGCCAGCAGCGTTCAGGGGGCCTATGGCTACACCTTC. Translated: CASSVQGAYGYTF. The chain is built from TRBV7-9 and TRBJ1-2; 8 bases are shared with TRBD1. The V gene end was trimmed by 5 bases and the J gene end by 4 bases; junction bases not matched to a gene: 3. Germline lookup yields CDR1 SEHNR and CDR2 FQNEAQ (reference sequence). The CDR3 covers 13 residues.

V and J are TRBV30 and TRBJ1-4; D is possibly TRBD1 (5 bases). V lost 1 base and J lost 7, with 13 bases in between. Looked up from germline, CDR1 is GTSNPN and CDR2 is SVGIG (reference sequence). The CDR3 is made up of 14 amino acids. The CDR3: CAWSAQGAAEKLFF. CDR3 DNA sequence: TGTGCCTGGAGTGCGCAGGGCGCGGCTGAAAAACTGTTTTTT.

The J gene is TRBJ1-1, the V gene TRBV6-1; D remains ambiguous. The CDR3 covers 12 residues. V lost 7 bases to trimming and J lost 5 bases, with 11 bases between them. Germline V gene data show CDR1 as MNHNS and CDR2 as SASEGT. Here the CDR3 reads CASTAGMTEAFF. The CDR3, as DNA: TGTGCCAGCACCGCGGGGATGACTGAAGCTTTCTTT.

The chain recombines TRBV5-4 with TRBJ1-5, with a weak D call TRBD1 (5 bases). Germline V CDR1 and CDR2: SGHNT, YYREEE (reference sequence). This CDR3 region has 15 residues. The V end lost 0 bases, the J end lost 7 bases, and 14 bases lay between the germline ends. The chain's CDR3 is CASSLGAGVGQPQHF. The CDR3 bases are TGTGCCAGCAGCTTGGGGGCGGGGGTAGGGCAGCCCCAGCATTTT.

This chain joins TRBV4-1 and TRBJ2-2; D is unclear. V was shortened by 1 base and J by 4 bases, with 13 bases between the two germline ends. Germline V gene sequence: CDR1 MGHRA, CDR2 YSYEKL. The CDR3 is 16 residues long. The CDR3 nucleotides read TGCGCCAGCAGCCAAGCTTCTGCACTAATCACCGGGGAGCTGTTTTTT. As protein: CASSQASALITGELFF.

The chain carries TRBV7-9 and TRBJ1-2, with 7 bases aligning to TRBD1. This CDR3 is 14 amino acids long. V lost 3 bases to trimming and J lost 8 bases; unmatched junction nucleotides: 9. Germline V lookup: CDR1 SEHNR, CDR2 FQNEAQ (reference sequence). The CDR3 DNA reads as TGTGCCAGCAGCTTGGGGACAGAACTTGTCGGCTACACCTTC. Protein product: CASSLGTELVGYTF.

The rearrangement links TRBV5-1 to TRBJ2-7, with D maybe TRBD2 (5 bases). CDR1 and CDR2 from the germline V gene are SGHRS and YFSETQ. V was pared by 1 base and J by 6 bases, with 11 bases between. The length of the CDR3 is 13 residues. CDR3 sequence reads: CASSLYEGAEQYF. The DNA of the CDR3 is TGCGCCAGCAGCTTGTATGAGGGAGCCGAGCAGTACTTC.

In DNA, the CDR3 is TGTGCCAGCAGCCAAGAATTGAGCGGGGATGGTCAGCCCCAGCATTTT. It yields the protein CASSQELSGDGQPQHF. This sequence joins TRBV4-2 and TRBJ1-5; D call uncertain. Trimming pared 0 bases from V and 6 bases from J, leaving 15 bases between. The CDR3 is 16 amino acids. The germline V gene has CDR1 LGHNA and CDR2 YNFKEQ.

The genes are TRBV5-4 and TRBJ2-3; 14 nucleotides agree with TRBD2. The CDR3 totals 16 residues. Germline-derived CDR1 and CDR2 are SGHNT and YYREEE (reference sequence). V gave up 4 bases and J gave up 5 bases; unmatched junction bases: 6. The CDR3 sequence is CASSPGLAGGVDTQYF. The CDR3 nucleotides are TGTGCCAGCAGCCCCGGACTAGCGGGGGGTGTAGATACGCAGTATTTT.

The gene calls are TRBV9 and TRBJ1-6, with TRBD1 as a possible D gene (6 bases). V lost 0 bases and J lost 8, with 12 bases in between. The CDR3 spans 15 residues. The germline gives CDR1 SGDLS, CDR2 YYNGEE. CDR3 loop: CASSVVPGADSPLHF. In DNA form, the CDR3 reads TGTGCCAGCAGCGTAGTCCCAGGGGCCGATTCACCCCTCCACTTT.

The V gene is TRBV5-1, the J gene TRBJ2-7; possibly TRBD1 for D (6 bases). V lost 0 bases to trimming and J lost 4 bases, with 11 bases between them. The CDR3 extends over 14 amino acids. From germline, CDR1 is SGHRS and CDR2 YFSETQ. The CDR3 nucleotides read TGCGCCAGCAGCTTGGAGGCAGGGGCGTACGAGCAGTACTTC. It codes for CASSLEAGAYEQYF.

The V call is TRBV6-1, the J call TRBJ1-2; 7 bases agree with TRBD1. The germline V gene encodes CDR1 MNHNS and CDR2 SASEGT. V was pared by 3 bases and J by 0 bases, with 1 base of the junction left unmatched. CDR3 length equals 14 residues. The CDR3 nucleotides are TGTGCCAGCAGTGACCAGGGGGCTAACTATGGCTACACCTTC. Residues: CASSDQGANYGYTF.

The genes are TRBV5-6 and TRBJ2-4; 7 bases are shared with TRBD1. The CDR3 extends over 14 amino acids. Germline V gene lookup returns CDR1 SGHDT and CDR2 YYEEEE. V was clipped by 5 bases and J by 7 bases; unmatched bases: 9. The chain's CDR3 is CASSRPAQGNIQYF. DNA of the CDR3: TGTGCCAGCAGTAGACCGGCACAGGGGAACATTCAGTACTTC.

The chain has TRBV9 and TRBJ1-2; TRBD1 matches 9 bases. Germline V gives CDR1 SGDLS, CDR2 YYNGEE. The V segment lost 3 bases and the J segment 5 bases; nucleotides outside the gene matches: 5. The CDR3 runs 14 residues. CDR3 region: CASSGDRGRYGYTF. The CDR3 DNA is TGTGCCAGCAGCGGCGACAGGGGGAGGTATGGCTACACCTTC. The full variable domain, with the rest looked up from reference TRBV9 and TRBJ1-2, is DSGVTQTPKHLITATGQRVTLRCSPRSGDLSVYWYQQSLDQGLQFLIQYYNGEERAKGNILERFSAQQFPDLHSELNLSSLELGDSALYFCASSGDRGRYGYTFGSGTRLTVV.

The chain recombines TRBV5-1 with TRBJ2-7; the match to TRBD2 covers 10 bases. The CDR3 spans 17 residues. The J segment lost 7 bases and the V segment lost 0 bases, leaving 13 bases of the junction unmatched. From germline, CDR1 is SGHRS and CDR2 YFSETQ. CDR3 sequence: CASSLVLAGAGAGEQYF. CDR3 nucleotide sequence: TGCGCCAGCAGCTTGGTTCTAGCGGGGGCCGGGGCGGGGGAGCAGTACTTC.

This rearrangement joins TRBV6-5 to TRBJ2-5; no clear D gene. The DNA end is more similar to TRBJ2-7, so the J call may be wrong. CDR1 and CDR2 from the germline V gene are MNHEY and SVGAGI. The CDR3 contains 15 residues. Here the CDR3 reads CASSYSFPSSYEQYF. The CDR3 coding sequence is TGTGCCAGCAGTTACTCGTTTCCCTCCTCCTACGAGCAGTACTTC.

V is TRBV28 and J is TRBJ1-3; the match to TRBD1 covers 7 bases. V shed 4 bases, J shed 4 bases, and the junction held 7 bases outside the gene matches. CDR3 length: 15 amino acids. Per the germline V gene, CDR1 is MDHEN and CDR2 is SYDVKM. The chain's CDR3 is CASSYRGAEGNTIYF. For the CDR3, the DNA is TGTGCCAGCAGTTACAGGGGCGCGGAAGGAAACACCATATATTTT.

This chain connects TRBV19 to TRBJ1-2, with D uncertain. V was trimmed by 2 bases and J by 7 bases, leaving 8 bases between them. Germline loops: CDR1 LNHDA, CDR2 SQIVND (reference sequence). The CDR3 contains 12 residues. The CDR3 region has the DNA TGTGCCAGTAGTATATCGCACTTTGGCTACACCTTC. Translation gives CASSISHFGYTF. The variable domain in full, completed from reference TRBV19 and TRBJ1-2, reads DGGITQSPKYLFRKEGQNVTLSCEQNLNHDAMYWYRQDPGQGLRLIYYSQIVNDFQKGDIAEGYSVSREKKESFPLTVTSAQKNPTAFYLCASSISHFGYTFGSGTRLTVV.

The rearrangement links TRBV5-1 to TRBJ2-2; TRBD1 matches at 10 bases. The CDR3 runs to 15 residues. Per germline, CDR1 SGHRS and CDR2 YFSETQ. J lost 1 base, V lost 7 bases, and 4 bases had no gene match. Written as DNA, the CDR3 is TGCGCCAGCTCGGACAGGGGGAAGAACACCGGGGAGCTGTTTTTT. Translation: CASSDRGKNTGELFF.

This rearrangement joins TRBV2 to TRBJ2-1; 8 bases align to TRBD1. This CDR3 is 14 amino acids long. J gave up 4 bases and V 6 bases, and 5 bases lay outside the gene matches. The germline V gene has CDR1 SNHLY and CDR2 FYNNEI. This CDR3 reads CASRDRARYNEQFF. The CDR3 nucleotides are TGTGCCAGCAGGGACAGGGCGAGGTACAATGAGCAGTTCTTC.

J is TRBJ2-1 and V is TRBV29-1; TRBD1 agrees at 9 bases. Germline-derived CDR1 and CDR2 are SQVTM and ANQGSEA. The CDR3 has 18 amino acids. The trim removed 0 bases at V and 3 bases at J, leaving 12 bases unmatched. CDR3 nucleotides: TGCAGCGTTGAAGATCCTTTTCGGACAGGGGCTTTCTACAATGAGCAGTTCTTC. Protein product: CSVEDPFRTGAFYNEQFF.

The chain links TRBV5-6 to TRBJ2-1; D ambiguous. The CDR3 contains 17 residues. V gave up 0 bases and J gave up 8 bases, with 21 bases separating them. Germline V lookup: CDR1 SGHDT, CDR2 YYEEEE. CDR3 sequence (DNA): TGTGCCAGCAGCTTGGAATCTATTTCTAGACTCACCGATGAGCAGTTCTTC. Protein sequence: CASSLESISRLTDEQFF.

This rearrangement joins TRBV19 to TRBJ1-4, with D hard to call. Trimming stripped 5 bases from V and 3 bases from J, with 7 bases between. CDR3 length: 13 amino acids. Per the germline V gene, CDR1 is LNHDA and CDR2 is SQIVND (reference sequence). CDR3 sequence (DNA): TGTGCCAGTAGTGTCACGGCTAATGAAAAACTGTTTTTT. It specifies CASSVTANEKLFF.

The chain uses TRBV9 and TRBJ1-1; D gene uncertain. Trimming stripped 5 bases from V and 0 bases from J, with 8 bases between. The CDR3 contains 13 residues. Germline V gene sequence: CDR1 SGDLS, CDR2 YYNGEE. The CDR3 is CASREDLNTEAFF. DNA of the CDR3: TGTGCCAGCAGGGAGGACCTGAACACTGAAGCTTTCTTT.

The chain joins TRBV6-5 to TRBJ1-5; the D gene is possibly TRBD1 (6 bases). The V and J ends lost 4 bases and 9 bases respectively, with 16 bases between them. The CDR3 spans 14 residues. Germline-derived CDR1 and CDR2 are MNHEY and SVGAGI. As DNA, the CDR3 is TGTGCCAGCAGTTTCACCTCAGGGGTCGGGCCCCAGCATTTT. This gives the protein CASSFTSGVGPQHF.